The 27 T cell receptor beta chains presented below share a single source sample, sequenced in a study of T cells in Graves' hyperthyroidism and ophthalmopathy (dated by TCRdb to the late 2010s). Libraries were made using multiplex PCR. This sample was sequenced with an Illumina HiSeq 2000. The TCR beta CDR3 regions were amplified from the RNA transcripts. The TCR CDR3 was subjected to a first round of RT-PCR using the HTBI primer set and the Qiagen OneStep RT-PCR kit. Clones were called with MiXCR by TCRdb after fastp trimmed the public reads at Q25, and only in-frame beta chains were retained. Rows matching on CDR3 protein sequence are summarized as one entry with the most common DNA and genes. Recorded for this sample are 300,000 to 450,000 distinct CDR3 sequences; about 15% of them occurred a single time. The ten largest clones capture 8% to 13% of the sample. The sample taken for sequencing was blood. All receptors derive from a woman in her fifties or sixties with Graves' hyperthyroidism.

The chain is built from TRBV6-1 and TRBJ2-2; 7 bases line up with TRBD2. From germline, CDR1 is MNHNS and CDR2 SASEGT. This CDR3 has 17 residues. V shed 6 bases and J 2 bases; nucleotides not matched to a gene: 12. In DNA, the CDR3 is TGTGCCAGCAGGAAGTCGCAACTAGCGCGAAACACCGGGGAGCTGTTTTTT. Its translation is CASRKSQLARNTGELFF.

This clonotype was found many times. V gene TRBV5-5 combines with J gene TRBJ2-2, with D tentatively TRBD1 or TRBD2 (5 bases each). Germline V gene sequence: CDR1 SGHKS, CDR2 YYEKEE (reference sequence). Trimming removed 0 bases at V and 4 bases at J, with 10 bases between. The CDR3 spans 15 residues. The CDR3 region has the DNA TGTGCCAGCAGCTTGGTGGCAGGGACCACCGGGGAGCTGTTTTTT. This sequence encodes CASSLVAGTTGELFF.

This clonotype showed up just a few times. CDR3 sequence reads: CASSSSGRADEQYF. The CDR3 coding sequence is TGTGCCAGCAGCTCCAGCGGGAGGGCCGACGAGCAGTACTTC. This chain links TRBV5-4 with TRBJ2-7; 10 bases match TRBD2. Germline CDR1 and CDR2: SGHNT and YYREEE (reference sequence). The CDR3 covers 14 residues. Unmatched junction bases numbered 5, after V lost 3 bases and J lost 5 bases.

The rearrangement joins TRBV12-3 or TRBV12-4 to TRBJ2-1; TRBD1 agrees at 10 bases. The CDR3 sequence is 14 residues long. Trimming removed 5 bases from V and 6 bases from J; junction bases left unmatched: 4. The CDR3, as DNA: TGTGCCAGCAGTAGACAGGGGGCTGGCAATGAGCAGTTCTTC. It yields the protein CASSRQGAGNEQFF.

This clonotype was detected many times. The rearrangement uses TRBV5-1 and TRBJ2-5; D might be TRBD2 (5 bases). The CDR3 is made up of 16 amino acids. The V gene's germline CDR1 is SGHRS and CDR2 YFSETQ. V lost 0 bases and J 2 bases, leaving 14 bases between the germline ends. The CDR3 protein is CASSLVRRNVQETQYF. The CDR3 DNA sequence: TGCGCCAGCAGCTTGGTACGGAGGAACGTACAAGAGACCCAGTACTTC.

This clonotype was recorded many times. This chain uses TRBV11-1 with TRBJ2-2; D is perhaps TRBD1 (5 bases). Germline CDR1 is SGHAT and CDR2 is FQDESV (reference sequence). CDR3 size: 16 residues. With 6 bases removed from V and 5 bases from J, the gap between germline ends came to 19 bases. CDR3 protein: CASSLMLGARTGELFF. The CDR3, as DNA: TGTGCCAGCAGTTTAATGTTAGGGGCTCGGACCGGGGAGCTGTTTTTT.

This clonotype was found many times. The rearrangement links TRBV18 to TRBJ2-7, with 9 bases matching TRBD2. V trimming: 3 bases; J trimming: 2 bases; junction bases outside the gene matches: 8. This CDR3 comprises 16 residues. Germline lookup yields CDR1 KGHSH and CDR2 LQKENI. The DNA for the CDR3 is TGTGCCAGCTCACCCCCGACTAGCGGAAGACCCTACGAGCAGTACTTC. It is translated as CASSPPTSGRPYEQYF.

In its sample, this clonotype was seen a few times. The V gene is TRBV5-1, the J gene TRBJ2-2; maybe TRBD1 (6 bases). Trimming left V 4 bases short and J 5 bases short, with 12 bases between. The CDR3 contains 14 residues. CDR1 and CDR2 (germline): SGHRS, YFSETQ. This CDR3 is CASSVYRETGELFF. As DNA, the CDR3 is TGCGCCAGCAGCGTATACAGGGAAACCGGGGAGCTGTTTTTT.

Ten or more counts support this clonotype. The CDR3 here is CASGPAGANVLTF. The DNA of the CDR3 is TGTGCTAGTGGTCCCGCTGGGGCCAACGTCCTGACTTTC. The chain couples TRBV12-5 to TRBJ2-6; D ambiguous. Trimming left V 5 bases short and J 2 bases short, with 4 bases between. The CDR3 runs 13 residues. Germline loops: CDR1 LGHNT, CDR2 FRNRAP.

This clonotype was seen ten or more times. The chain couples TRBV20-1 to TRBJ2-1; D could derive from TRBD1 or TRBD2 (7 bases each). CDR3 length: 14 amino acids. V was clipped by 7 bases and J by 2 bases, with 15 bases between them. Germline CDR1 reads DFQATT; CDR2 reads SNEGSKA (reference sequence). DNA of the CDR3: TGCAGTGTCAAGCGGGACAGAGCCTACAATGAGCAGTTCTTC. Its protein is CSVKRDRAYNEQFF.

V is TRBV6-2 or TRBV6-3 and J is TRBJ1-5, with D unresolved. The CDR3 has 15 amino acids. Trimming took 5 bases from V and 1 from J, leaving 12 bases between them. Germline V gene sequence: CDR1 MNHEY, CDR2 SVGEGT. CDR3 protein: CASSRKGVSNQPQHF. The CDR3, as DNA: TGTGCCAGCAGTCGAAAGGGTGTCAGCAATCAGCCCCAGCATTTT.

The sample holds one count of this clonotype. The chain employs TRBV7-9 and TRBJ1-6, with a tentative D call TRBD1 (6 bases). CDR3 length: 16 residues. Per the germline V gene, CDR1 is SEHNR and CDR2 is FQNEAQ (reference sequence). Between the trimmed V and J ends, which lost 1 base and 5 bases, there was a span of 12 bases. The CDR3, as DNA: TGTGCCAGCAGCTTAGGGGCAGGGGACCATAATTCACCCCTCCACTTT. This gives the protein CASSLGAGDHNSPLHF.

As for this clonotype: A read error may explain this, as a much larger clone is one base away. This sequence joins TRBV12-3 or TRBV12-4 and TRBJ1-1, with no clear D. This CDR3 is 14 amino acids long. Trimming pared 5 bases from V and 4 bases from J, leaving 14 bases between. The CDR3 region has the DNA TGTGCCAGCAGTGTCCACACAGAAATCACTGAAGCTTTCTTT. Its translation is CASSVHTEITEAFF.

At least ten counts were recorded for this clonotype. The J gene is TRBJ2-1, the V gene TRBV27, with TRBD2 matching over 14 bases. The CDR3 covers 17 residues. Trimming took 6 bases from V and 8 from J; bases not matched to a gene: 12. Germline assignment: CDR1 MNHEY and CDR2 SMNVEV (reference sequence). The CDR3 sequence: CASRTLPGTSGSYEQFF. DNA for the CDR3: TGTGCCAGCAGAACCCTTCCAGGGACTAGCGGGAGTTATGAGCAGTTCTTC.

The rearrangement joins TRBV7-9 to TRBJ2-5; the D is unclear. CDR1 and CDR2 (germline): SEHNR, FQNEAQ (reference sequence). CDR3 length: 13 amino acids. V was pared by 8 bases and J by 7 bases, with 17 bases between. Here the CDR3 DNA reads TGTGCCAGCGGCCCCCCCCTATCCGCGACCCAGTACTTC. Translated: CASGPPLSATQYF.

The sample holds many counts of this clonotype. V usage is TRBV20-1 and J usage is TRBJ2-7; the D is unclear. CDR3 length equals 13 residues. Between the trimmed V and J ends, which lost 2 bases and 3 bases, there was a span of 11 bases. The germline V gene has CDR1 DFQATT and CDR2 SNEGSKA (reference sequence). CDR3 sequence reads: CSARPSRYYEQYF. DNA for the CDR3: TGCAGTGCTAGACCCTCCCGGTACTACGAGCAGTACTTC.

This clonotype was recorded many times. The V and J genes are TRBV20-1 and TRBJ2-1, with D hard to call. From germline, CDR1 is DFQATT and CDR2 SNEGSKA (reference sequence). This CDR3 contains 14 residues. The V end lost 3 bases, the J end lost 0 bases, and 9 bases lay between the germline ends. CDR3 DNA: TGCAGTGCTAGCGAAGCGAGCTCCTACAATGAGCAGTTCTTC. Translation gives CSASEASSYNEQFF.

V and J are TRBV20-1 and TRBJ2-1, with 9 bases that match TRBD2. Germline CDR1 and CDR2: DFQATT and SNEGSKA (reference sequence). After removal of 1 base from V and 7 bases from J, the junction contained 11 bases not matched to a gene. This CDR3 is built from 16 residues. The CDR3 spells CSARGLGTSLGNEQFF. CDR3 sequence (DNA): TGCAGTGCTAGAGGTTTGGGGACTAGCTTGGGAAATGAGCAGTTCTTC.

The chain employs TRBV19 and TRBJ2-7; D is possibly TRBD1 (5 bases). The CDR3 is 15 residues long. Trimming cost V 3 bases and J 6 bases, with 18 bases left between them. Germline CDR1 and CDR2: LNHDA and SQIVND (reference sequence). The CDR3 loop reads CASSMGRTSSSEQYF. Written as DNA, the CDR3 is TGTGCCAGTAGTATGGGCAGGACATCGTCGTCCGAGCAGTACTTC.

Only one count was recorded for this clonotype. DNA for the CDR3: TGCAGTGCTAGAAACTCCGGGACAGGGGCCTACGAGCAGTACTTC. Its protein is CSARNSGTGAYEQYF. The V and J genes are TRBV20-1 and TRBJ2-7; 10 positions match TRBD1. The CDR3 loop spans 15 amino acids. Germline-derived CDR1 and CDR2 are DFQATT and SNEGSKA (reference sequence). V trimming: 2 bases; J trimming: 2 bases; junction bases outside the gene matches: 6.

This clonotype was counted many times. This sequence joins TRBV6-1 and TRBJ1-4; D is possibly TRBD1 (6 bases). Germline CDR1 reads MNHNS; CDR2 reads SASEGT. The CDR3 is 13 amino acids. V dropped 6 bases and J dropped 3 bases, with 8 bases sitting between them. The CDR3: CASRTGPNEKLFF. The CDR3 DNA reads as TGTGCCAGCAGAACAGGGCCTAATGAAAAACTGTTTTTT.

This clonotype was seen many times. The V and J genes are TRBV12-3 or TRBV12-4 and TRBJ2-7; TRBD1 matches at 9 bases. The junction had 7 bases not matched to a gene; V was cut back by 5 bases and J by 5 bases. CDR3 length: 14 amino acids. For the CDR3, the DNA is TGTGCCAGCAGTAAACAGGGGGCCATGGACGAGCAGTACTTC. Its protein product is CASSKQGAMDEQYF.

This clonotype was picked up many times. The J gene is TRBJ1-1, the V gene TRBV2; D ambiguous. The CDR3 totals 13 residues. In germline, CDR1 is SNHLY, CDR2 FYNNEI. V dropped 4 bases and J dropped 7 bases, with 13 bases sitting between them. For the CDR3, the DNA is TGTGCCAGCAGTGGCCCGGGCCGACTTGAAGCTTTCTTT. It codes for CASSGPGRLEAFF.

This clonotype came up many times. V gene TRBV7-3 combines with J gene TRBJ1-1; no reliable D call. Germline V gives CDR1 SGHTA, CDR2 FQGTGA. This CDR3 region has 14 residues. V was shortened by 4 bases and J by 4 bases, with 13 bases between the two germline ends. The CDR3 sequence is CASSSGRWGTEAFF. CDR3 coding DNA: TGTGCCAGCAGCTCCGGACGATGGGGCACTGAAGCTTTCTTT.

This clonotype was counted many times. The CDR3 coding sequence is TGTGCCAGCACAGGTGGGGGCGCAGATACGCAGTATTTT. Translated, it gives CASTGGGADTQYF. This rearrangement joins TRBV3-1 to TRBJ2-3; TRBD1 might be the D (6 bases). CDR1 and CDR2 (germline): LGHDT, YNNKEL (reference sequence). V was trimmed by 7 bases and J by 4 bases, leaving 12 bases between them. The CDR3 has 13 residues.

This clonotype was detected many times. This chain uses TRBV29-1 with TRBJ1-2; possibly TRBD1 for D (6 bases). The V end lost 8 bases, the J end lost 0 bases, and 13 bases lay between the germline ends. Germline V gives CDR1 SQVTM, CDR2 ANQGSEA. This CDR3 contains 13 residues. The CDR3 sequence is CSCMGHTNYGYTF. The CDR3 region has the DNA TGCAGCTGCATGGGACATACTAACTATGGCTACACCTTC.

This clonotype has a count of ten or more. The chain joins TRBV29-1 to TRBJ2-7, with 7 bases that match TRBD1. The CDR3 length is 13 residues. Germline V CDR1 and CDR2: SQVTM, ANQGSEA. Germline trimming cut 6 bases from V and 3 bases from J; bases unmatched to any gene: 8. In nucleotides, the CDR3 is TGCAGCGTCTGGACCGACAGGGTCTACGAGCAGTACTTC. Protein sequence: CSVWTDRVYEQYF.